These 17 T cell receptor beta chains originate from one sample sequenced in a study of shared clonotypes between healthy human individuals. Assay: immunoSEQ multiplex PCR; the TCRdb copy retains only in-frame clones and omits some. The data contain 2 million to 3 million clones, over 85% of them singletons. Sequenced material: naive CD4+ T cells from PBMCs. Regarding subset: CD45RA+ positively selected. These receptors originate from a man between 18 and 35 years old in good health. Some clones in this sample may be carry-over from other donors' samples.

The rearrangement joins TRBV27 to TRBJ2-7, with 10 bases matching TRBD2. Germline assignment: CDR1 MNHEY and CDR2 SMNVEV (reference sequence). With V trimmed by 6 bases and J by 2 bases, 4 bases remained unmatched. The CDR3 is made up of 14 amino acids. The CDR3 nucleotides are TGTGCCAGCAGGGGGACTAGCGAACCCTACGAGCAGTACTTC. As protein: CASRGTSEPYEQYF.

The rearrangement joins TRBV7-6 to TRBJ2-5, with D possibly matching TRBD1 (5 bases). The CDR3 is 16 residues long. From germline, CDR1 is SGHVS and CDR2 FNYEAQ. V shed 0 bases and J shed 2 bases, with 13 bases lying between them. The CDR3 DNA reads as TGTGCCAGCAGCTTAGCGCTTCAGGGAAGGCAAGAGACCCAGTACTTC. It specifies CASSLALQGRQETQYF.

The rearrangement uses TRBV11-2 and TRBJ2-2; possibly TRBD2 for D (6 bases). The CDR3 is 12 amino acids. Looked up from germline, CDR1 is SGHAT and CDR2 is FQNNGV. V was cut by 4 bases and J by 7 bases, with 7 bases left in between. CDR3: CASSSGVGELFF. The CDR3 DNA reads as TGTGCCAGCAGCTCGGGGGTCGGGGAGCTGTTTTTT.

This clone appeared once. V is TRBV30 and J is TRBJ1-2; a weak D match, TRBD1 (6 bases). V was shortened by 3 bases and J by 4 bases, with 18 bases between the two germline ends. The germline V gene has CDR1 GTSNPN and CDR2 SVGIG (reference sequence). CDR3 length equals 15 residues. CDR3 sequence reads: CAWRTTRGPGYGYTF. The CDR3 region has the DNA TGTGCCTGGAGGACGACCCGGGGGCCGGGCTATGGCTACACCTTC.

This clone was recorded once. This sequence joins TRBV19 and TRBJ1-5, with a weak D call TRBD1 (5 bases). This CDR3 is built from 17 residues. The germline V and J ends were trimmed by 7 bases and 1 base, with 20 bases remaining between them. Germline V lookup: CDR1 LNHDA, CDR2 SQIVND (reference sequence). CDR3: CASMGVRTPRSNQPQHF. DNA for the CDR3: TGTGCCAGTATGGGGGTAAGGACTCCAAGGAGCAATCAGCCCCAGCATTTT. Drawing the rest from reference TRBV19 and TRBJ1-5, the complete variable domain is DGGITQSPKYLFRKEGQNVTLSCEQNLNHDAMYWYRQDPGQGLRLIYYSQIVNDFQKGDIAEGYSVSREKKESFPLTVTSAQKNPTAFYLCASMGVRTPRSNQPQHFGDGTRLSIL.

The V and J genes are TRBV2 and TRBJ2-3, with D possibly being TRBD1 or TRBD2 (6 bases each). V was pared by 2 bases and J by 4 bases, with 16 bases between. Germline-derived CDR1 and CDR2 are SNHLY and FYNNEI. The CDR3 loop spans 16 amino acids. This CDR3 reads CASSEIGGRIADTQYF. CDR3 nucleotides: TGTGCCAGCAGTGAAATTGGGGGGCGCATCGCAGATACGCAGTATTTT.

The V gene is TRBV13, the J gene TRBJ1-1; 9 bases match TRBD1. V was pared by 6 bases and J by 4 bases, with 12 bases of the junction left unmatched. Per the germline V gene, CDR1 is PRHDT and CDR2 is FYEKMQ (reference sequence). The CDR3 totals 16 residues. The chain's CDR3 is CASRRDREAGGTEAFF. The CDR3 bases are TGTGCCAGCAGAAGGGACAGGGAAGCGGGAGGCACTGAAGCTTTCTTT.

V usage is TRBV28 and J usage is TRBJ1-2; 7 bases are a match to TRBD1. V trimming: 6 bases; J trimming: 0 bases; junction bases outside the gene matches: 10. CDR1 is MDHEN, CDR2 SYDVKM, per germline. This CDR3 contains 16 residues. The CDR3 protein is CASSPGGAGTNYGYTF. CDR3 nucleotide sequence: TGTGCCAGCAGCCCAGGGGGTGCGGGGACTAACTATGGCTACACCTTC.

This clone was picked up a small number of times. The V and J genes are TRBV25-1 and TRBJ1-2, with D perhaps TRBD1 (5 bases). This CDR3 contains 13 residues. Germline assignment: CDR1 MGHDK and CDR2 SYGVNS. Trimming cost V 8 bases and J 3 bases, with 13 bases left between them. The CDR3 is CASWDRRDYGYTF. The CDR3 nucleotides are TGTGCCAGCTGGGACCGGCGGGACTATGGCTACACCTTC.

This CDR3 reads CASSFPAPVVEDNEQFF. The DNA for the CDR3 is TGTGCCAGCAGTTTCCCCGCTCCAGTCGTCGAAGACAATGAGCAGTTCTTC. The chain employs TRBV27 and TRBJ2-1; D gene unclear. The length of the CDR3 is 17 residues. V was cut by 3 bases and J by 5 bases, with 20 bases left in between. Germline V gives CDR1 MNHEY, CDR2 SMNVEV (reference sequence).

This chain connects TRBV7-8 to TRBJ2-7; 7 bases fit TRBD1. Per the germline V gene, CDR1 is SGHVS and CDR2 is FQNEAQ. This CDR3 comprises 14 residues. The V gene end was trimmed by 5 bases and the J gene end by 7 bases; junction bases not matched to a gene: 11. CDR3 nucleotides: TGTGCCAGCAGCAGGACTGACAGGGTGAATGAGCAGTACTTC. It is translated as CASSRTDRVNEQYF.

The chain joins TRBV18 to TRBJ2-7; TRBD1 aligns across 7 bases. The CDR3 contains 16 residues. V lost 5 bases and J lost 0; bases outside the gene matches: 10. The germline CDR1 and CDR2 sequences are KGHSH and LQKENI. In DNA form, the CDR3 reads TGTGCCAGCTCAGCATTGACAGGGTCCCTCTCCTACGAGCAGTACTTC. It codes for CASSALTGSLSYEQYF.

This chain joins TRBV28 and TRBJ2-3, with TRBD1 identical over 12 bases. J was trimmed by 2 bases and V by 5 bases; bases with no gene match: 5. Germline-derived CDR1 and CDR2 are MDHEN and SYDVKM. This CDR3 contains 16 residues. The CDR3 loop reads CASSTGTGGYTDTQYF. The CDR3 DNA is TGTGCCAGCAGTACAGGGACAGGGGGCTACACAGATACGCAGTATTTT.

This clone was seen just once. V is TRBV27 and J is TRBJ1-5, with unresolved D. Germline values: CDR1 MNHEY, CDR2 SMNVEV (reference sequence). The CDR3 is 15 amino acids. V was cut by 5 bases and J by 0 bases, with 11 bases left in between. The CDR3: CASSKTATSNQPQHF. The CDR3 DNA sequence: TGTGCCAGCAGTAAGACGGCTACTAGCAATCAGCCCCAGCATTTT.

The chain has TRBV19 and TRBJ2-3; perhaps D is TRBD1 or TRBD2 (5 bases each). This CDR3 region has 14 residues. V lost 5 bases, J lost 6 bases, and 15 bases lay in between. The germline CDR1 and CDR2 sequences are LNHDA and SQIVND (reference sequence). The DNA of the CDR3 is TGTGCCAGTAGTGAACGGGACCCCCGGGATACGCAGTATTTT. Translating gives CASSERDPRDTQYF.

The V call is TRBV11-2, the J call TRBJ2-7, with D uncertain. V lost 1 base and J lost 5, with 18 bases in between. The CDR3 extends over 16 amino acids. Germline loops: CDR1 SGHAT, CDR2 FQNNGV. CDR3 nucleotide sequence: TGTGCCAGCAGCTTAGGTAACGCGATTACTGCACACGAGCAGTACTTC. This gives the protein CASSLGNAITAHEQYF.

This sequence joins TRBV7-2 and TRBJ1-1, with 8 nucleotides matching TRBD1. This CDR3 has 15 residues. Germline-derived CDR1 and CDR2 are SGHTA and FQGNSA. Losses at the gene ends were 5 bases for V and 5 bases for J; bases not matched to a gene: 10. The DNA for the CDR3 is TGTGCCAGCAGCCGCCGGGACAGGTTGGGGACTGAAGCTTTCTTT. It is translated as CASSRRDRLGTEAFF. Variable domain in full (rest from reference TRBV7-2 and TRBJ1-1): GAGVSQSPSNKVTEKGKDVELRCDPISGHTALYWYRQSLGQGLEFLIYFQGNSAPDKSGLPSDRFSAERTGGSVSTLTIQRTQQEDSAVYLCASSRRDRLGTEAFFGQGTRLTVV.